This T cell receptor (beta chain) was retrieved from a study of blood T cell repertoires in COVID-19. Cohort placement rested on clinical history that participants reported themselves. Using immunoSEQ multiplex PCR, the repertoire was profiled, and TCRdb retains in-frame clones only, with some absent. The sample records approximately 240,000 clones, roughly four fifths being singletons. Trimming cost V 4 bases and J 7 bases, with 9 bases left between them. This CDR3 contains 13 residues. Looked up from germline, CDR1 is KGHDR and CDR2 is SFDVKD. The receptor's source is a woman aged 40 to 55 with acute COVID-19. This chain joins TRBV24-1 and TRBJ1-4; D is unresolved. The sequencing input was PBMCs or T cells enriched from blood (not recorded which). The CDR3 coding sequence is TGTGCCACCAGTGAACGACTGTCTGAAAAACTGTTTTTT. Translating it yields CATSERLSEKLFF.